The sample holds many counts of the clone carrying this TCR beta chain. The antigen is undetermined. CDR3 length: 14 residues. Trimming cost V 5 bases and J 0 bases, with 9 bases left between them. Germline V lookup: CDR1 PRHDT, CDR2 FYEKMQ (reference sequence). Stable hyperthyroidism: no ophthalmopathy progression over 18 months of follow-up. Amplification of TCR beta CDR3 regions used RNA as the template. The study used the HTBI primer set for a first-round RT-PCR of the TCR CDR3. MiXCR, run by TCRdb on the multiplex PCR reads, gives a single entry per CDR3 protein. The table has about 180,000 distinct CDR3 sequences, over 15% seen once. The data derive from a study of T cells in Graves' hyperthyroidism and ophthalmopathy. The study's findings and limits: Separating ophthalmopathy from stable hyperthyroidism was achieved by a 13 V-J model.

The chain carries TRBV13 and TRBJ2-3; D is unresolved. Material for sequencing was blood. The clonotype originates from a woman aged 45-65 years with Graves' hyperthyroidism. CDR3 residues: CASSPGVSTDTQYF. CDR3 DNA: TGTGCCAGCAGCCCTGGCGTTAGCACAGATACGCAGTATTTT.